A single sample gave rise to the 29 T cell receptor beta chains below, sequenced in a study of T-cell memory formation after mild COVID-19 (dated by TCRdb to the early 2020s). The library was produced with 5' RACE. Sequencing used an Illumina NovaSeq 6000. TCRdb trimmed public reads at Q25 via fastp, called clones via MiXCR and kept in-frame beta chains. Rows are unified per CDR3 protein, each entry keeping the most common DNA and genes. This sample is represented by around 310,000 distinct CDR3 sequences; approximately 15% of them were singletons. About 21% of the sample is taken by the ten largest. Sequenced: PBMCs or a T cell subset sorted from them (not recorded which). The receptors shown here come from a man aged 18 to 30 who had mild COVID-19 (a few samples of this study predate the infection). The sample titles of this study are shuffled in the database, so cell type and time point are left out; the donor was told from shared clones.

This chain uses TRBV7-2 with TRBJ2-7; no clear D gene. Germline V gives CDR1 SGHTA, CDR2 FQGNSA. The V end was cut by 5 bases, the J end by 1 base, with 12 bases between. The CDR3 runs to 14 residues. The CDR3 sequence: CASSHPGSSYEQYV. In nucleotides, the CDR3 is TGTGCCAGCAGCCACCCTGGCAGTTCCTACGAGCAGTACGTC.

This clonotype has just a few counts. The gene calls are TRBV2 and TRBJ1-2; unclear D gene. Trimming removed 6 bases at V and 7 bases at J, with 18 bases between. The CDR3 is made up of 14 amino acids. CDR1 SNHLY and CDR2 FYNNEI come from the germline V gene. The CDR3 DNA reads as TGTGCCAGCAGGCGAGTGCCCGTTTCGGGTGGCTACACCTTC. Its protein is CASRRVPVSGGYTF.

The CDR3 bases are TGTGCCAGCAGCTTAGTGGTAGCCCCGTCCTACGAGCAGTACTTC. The encoded protein is CASSLVVAPSYEQYF. The genes are TRBV7-2 and TRBJ2-7; D ambiguous. Trimming removed 1 base from V and 1 base from J, with 11 bases in between. The CDR3 is 15 residues long. The germline V gene has CDR1 SGHTA and CDR2 FQGNSA.

This clonotype was picked up a small number of times. The gene calls are TRBV4-1 and TRBJ2-3; 9 bases fit TRBD2. Looked up from germline, CDR1 is MGHRA and CDR2 is YSYEKL. The CDR3 contains 18 residues. Trimming took 0 bases from V and 2 from J; bases not matched to a gene: 9. The CDR3 coding sequence is TGCGCCAGCAGCCAAGATCTGGAGCGGGGGGATATCACAGATACGCAGTATTTT. Protein product: CASSQDLERGDITDTQYF.

In this sample, this clonotype turned up a few times. The chain has TRBV14 and TRBJ2-7; 7 bases map to TRBD1. CDR3 length equals 15 residues. V lost 3 bases, J lost 4 bases, and 9 bases stayed unmatched. The germline gives CDR1 SGHDN, CDR2 FVKESK. CDR3 coding DNA: TGTGCCAGCAGCCAGATACAGGGGTGGCTTTACGAGCAGTACTTC. It translates to CASSQIQGWLYEQYF.

This clonotype appeared a few times. The chain joins TRBV18 to TRBJ1-1; D not resolved. CDR1 is KGHSH, CDR2 LQKENI, per germline. The CDR3 spans 14 residues. Trimming left V 3 bases short and J 3 bases short, with 11 bases between. The CDR3 loop is CASSPLGWDTEAFF. The CDR3 nucleotides are TGTGCCAGCTCACCTCTGGGATGGGACACTGAAGCTTTCTTT.

The chain links TRBV4-2 to TRBJ2-7; D call uncertain. Germline-derived CDR1 and CDR2 are LGHNA and YNFKEQ. This CDR3 comprises 13 residues. V was clipped by 4 bases and J by 3 bases, with 10 bases between them. CDR3 sequence: CASSPRGVYEQYF. The CDR3 DNA reads TGTGCCAGCAGCCCCCGCGGTGTCTACGAGCAGTACTTC.

The J gene is TRBJ1-2, the V gene TRBV29-1; D unclear. The ends were cut back, 5 bases at V and 2 bases at J, with 12 bases in the middle. The CDR3 spans 13 residues. Germline CDR1 reads SQVTM; CDR2 reads ANQGSEA. Here the CDR3 DNA reads TGCAGCGTTTGGACCGGACTGAACTATGGCTACACCTTC. Encoded protein: CSVWTGLNYGYTF.

This clonotype was picked up a small number of times. The V gene is TRBV6-5, the J gene TRBJ1-1, with D uncertain. V was pared by 0 bases and J by 5 bases, with 10 bases between. The CDR3 runs to 14 residues. In germline, CDR1 is MNHEY, CDR2 SVGAGI. The CDR3 spells CASSYSRRETEAFF. The CDR3 DNA follows: TGTGCCAGCAGTTACTCGAGGCGCGAGACTGAAGCTTTCTTT.

This chain uses TRBV5-1 with TRBJ2-1; D may match TRBD1 or TRBD2 (6 bases each). Trimming removed 5 bases from V and 5 bases from J, with 20 bases in between. This CDR3 region has 16 residues. Germline CDR1 is SGHRS and CDR2 is YFSETQ. CDR3 nucleotides: TGCGCCAGCAGTCGCCTACCGAGGGGGGCCGACAATGAGCAGTTCTTC. Translation: CASSRLPRGADNEQFF.

This clonotype was observed a few times. The CDR3 nucleotides are TGTGCCAGCAGCCAAGATCATCACGGGACTTTATACAATGAGCAGTTCTTC. Amino acids: CASSQDHHGTLYNEQFF. The chain carries TRBV3-1 and TRBJ2-1, with D perhaps matching TRBD2 (6 bases). Germline-derived CDR1 and CDR2 are LGHDT and YNNKEL (reference sequence). CDR3 size: 17 residues. With 0 bases removed from V and 4 bases from J, the gap between germline ends came to 16 bases.

In its sample, this clonotype was seen a few times. The rearrangement links TRBV11-2 to TRBJ2-7; D possibly matches TRBD1 or TRBD2 (6 bases each). The germline gives CDR1 SGHAT, CDR2 FQNNGV. The CDR3 is 15 amino acids. Trimming removed 4 bases from V and 3 bases from J, with 16 bases in between. CDR3 loop: CASSSHGGPRYEQYV. CDR3 nucleotides: TGTGCCAGCAGCTCCCACGGGGGCCCTCGCTACGAGCAGTACGTC.

The chain links TRBV13 to TRBJ1-2; 8 positions match TRBD1. The CDR3 extends over 14 amino acids. Germline assignment: CDR1 PRHDT and CDR2 FYEKMQ (reference sequence). The V and J ends lost 2 bases and 5 bases, in that order; junction bases with no gene match: 4. The CDR3 nucleotides are TGTGCCAGCAGCTTAACAGGGGGGAGATATGGCTACACCTTC. Protein product: CASSLTGGRYGYTF.

This chain joins TRBV6-5 and TRBJ2-7; D is tentatively TRBD1 or TRBD2 (6 bases each). Trimming removed 4 bases at V and 3 bases at J, with 13 bases between. Germline-derived CDR1 and CDR2 are MNHEY and SVGAGI. The CDR3 runs to 14 residues. The CDR3 DNA reads TGTGCCAGCAGTTCGGGGAGGACAGTCTACGAGCAGTACTTC. Its translation is CASSSGRTVYEQYF.

This clonotype was counted ten times or more. This sequence joins TRBV6-2 or TRBV6-3 and TRBJ2-3; D is ambiguous. Germline V gene data show CDR1 as MNHEY and CDR2 as SVGEGT. Trimming left V 3 bases short and J 6 bases short, with 7 bases between. This CDR3 contains 12 residues. The CDR3 DNA sequence: TGTGCCAGCAGTTATATCCACGATACGCAGTATTTT. It is translated as CASSYIHDTQYF.

The V call is TRBV7-2, the J call TRBJ1-2; perhaps TRBD1 as D (5 bases). Germline CDR1 SGHTA, CDR2 FQGNSA. The CDR3 loop spans 15 amino acids. V dropped 0 bases and J dropped 3 bases, with 11 bases sitting between them. The DNA for the CDR3 is TGTGCCAGCAGCTTAGCACAGTTCAGGGACTATGGCTACACCTTC. Translation gives CASSLAQFRDYGYTF.

The rearrangement uses TRBV9 and TRBJ1-1; D is perhaps TRBD1 (6 bases). The CDR3 loop spans 15 amino acids. Per the germline V gene, CDR1 is SGDLS and CDR2 is YYNGEE. V lost 3 bases and J lost 4, with 16 bases in between. For the CDR3, the DNA is TGTGCCAGCAGCGCTGCCGGGGGGGCCTCCACTGAAGCTTTCTTT. It encodes CASSAAGGASTEAFF.

CDR3 amino acids: CASSAGANTGELFF. The CDR3 DNA sequence: TGTGCCAGTAGTGCAGGGGCGAACACCGGGGAGCTGTTTTTT. This rearrangement joins TRBV19 to TRBJ2-2; D may be TRBD1 (6 bases). CDR3 size: 14 residues. CDR1 LNHDA and CDR2 SQIVND come from the germline V gene (reference sequence). V gave up 5 bases and J gave up 0 bases, with 7 bases separating them.

This chain links TRBV7-9 with TRBJ2-1; D not certain. Trimming cost V 3 bases and J 9 bases, with 6 bases left between them. Germline-derived CDR1 and CDR2 are SEHNR and FQNEAQ (reference sequence). This CDR3 is built from 11 residues. Here the CDR3 reads CASSFGVEQFF. Here the CDR3 DNA reads TGTGCCAGCAGCTTTGGCGTTGAGCAGTTCTTC.

This clonotype has more than one count but fewer than ten. The chain uses TRBV11-3 and TRBJ2-1; 7 nucleotides align to TRBD1. Trimming removed 5 bases from V and 15 bases from J; junction bases left unmatched: 13. CDR1 is SGHNT, CDR2 YENEEA, per germline. There are 13 residues in the CDR3. The CDR3 coding sequence is TGTGCCAGCAGCCCCCGGGACAGCCCGGCCGCGTTCTTC. Translating gives CASSPRDSPAAFF.

The chain employs TRBV4-1 and TRBJ2-1; 7 bases are shared with TRBD1. Trimming took 3 bases from V and 3 from J; bases not matched to a gene: 2. Germline loops: CDR1 MGHRA, CDR2 YSYEKL. The CDR3 runs 14 residues. The CDR3 DNA reads TGCGCCAGCAGCCAGGGGGACAGCTACAATGAGCAGTTCTTC. Translating it yields CASSQGDSYNEQFF.

This clonotype was observed a few times. V is TRBV5-6 and J is TRBJ2-2, with 7 bases fitting TRBD1. Germline V gene lookup returns CDR1 SGHDT and CDR2 YYEEEE. This CDR3 region has 15 residues. The J segment lost 5 bases and the V segment lost 4 bases, leaving 8 bases of the junction unmatched. CDR3 nucleotides: TGTGCCAGCAGCCAATGGGACAGACATACCGGGGAGCTGTTTTTT. It codes for CASSQWDRHTGELFF.

This clonotype was seen only a few times. V usage is TRBV7-8 and J usage is TRBJ1-1, with D unresolved. The germline V gene encodes CDR1 SGHVS and CDR2 FQNEAQ. V was shortened by 0 bases and J by 4 bases, with 15 bases between the two germline ends. This CDR3 is 16 amino acids long. The CDR3 DNA sequence: TGTGCCAGCAGCTTAGCGCGCCCAGGTGAGGGCACTGAAGCTTTCTTT. This codes for CASSLARPGEGTEAFF.

There are many counts of this clonotype. This sequence joins TRBV30 and TRBJ1-5; tentative D call: TRBD1 (5 bases). Germline assignment: CDR1 GTSNPN and CDR2 SVGIG (reference sequence). The V end lost 0 bases, the J end lost 6 bases, and 12 bases lay between the germline ends. The CDR3 is made up of 14 amino acids. In nucleotides, the CDR3 is TGTGCCTGGAGTGTCTCAGGGTTAGGTCAGCCCCAGCATTTT. This sequence encodes CAWSVSGLGQPQHF.

This clonotype was found a few times. This rearrangement joins TRBV6-1 to TRBJ2-5; 8 nucleotides line up with TRBD1. V lost 7 bases, J lost 7 bases, and 11 bases stayed unmatched. Germline CDR1 and CDR2: MNHNS and SASEGT. This CDR3 has 14 residues. CDR3: CASNIGQGYVTQYF. CDR3 coding DNA: TGTGCCAGCAACATTGGACAGGGATACGTGACCCAGTACTTC.

This chain links TRBV29-1 with TRBJ2-3; 9 nucleotides line up with TRBD1. The CDR3 loop spans 15 amino acids. J gave up 3 bases and V 4 bases, and 8 bases lay outside the gene matches. Germline CDR1 SQVTM, CDR2 ANQGSEA. Here the CDR3 reads CSVVGWDRATDTQYF. CDR3 coding DNA: TGCAGCGTTGTCGGGTGGGACAGGGCGACAGATACGCAGTATTTT.

This clonotype was observed a handful of times. This chain uses TRBV29-1 with TRBJ2-3; either TRBD1 or TRBD2 may supply D (6 bases each). In germline, CDR1 is SQVTM, CDR2 ANQGSEA. Trimming stripped 3 bases from V and 5 bases from J, with 9 bases between. This CDR3 spans 12 amino acids. The CDR3 bases are TGCAGCGTTGAGGAGGGGGAAGATACGCAGTATTTT. As protein: CSVEEGEDTQYF.

This clonotype was seen a handful of times. V gene TRBV18 combines with J gene TRBJ2-5; TRBD2 matches at 11 bases. The trim removed 3 bases at V and 3 bases at J, leaving 9 bases unmatched. In germline, CDR1 is KGHSH, CDR2 LQKENI. This CDR3 comprises 17 residues. The CDR3 nucleotides are TGTGCCAGCTCACCGGGGGCCCGACTAGCGGGGAAAGAGACCCAGTACTTC. As protein: CASSPGARLAGKETQYF.

The chain has TRBV6-1 and TRBJ1-1; D perhaps matches TRBD1 (5 bases). CDR1 is MNHNS and CDR2 is SASEGT in the germline V gene. The CDR3 runs 15 residues. Trimming pared 5 bases from V and 4 bases from J, leaving 17 bases between. For the CDR3, the DNA is TGTGCCAGCAGTATCCACAGTTCTGGGGGCACTGAAGCTTTCTTT. Its translation is CASSIHSSGGTEAFF.